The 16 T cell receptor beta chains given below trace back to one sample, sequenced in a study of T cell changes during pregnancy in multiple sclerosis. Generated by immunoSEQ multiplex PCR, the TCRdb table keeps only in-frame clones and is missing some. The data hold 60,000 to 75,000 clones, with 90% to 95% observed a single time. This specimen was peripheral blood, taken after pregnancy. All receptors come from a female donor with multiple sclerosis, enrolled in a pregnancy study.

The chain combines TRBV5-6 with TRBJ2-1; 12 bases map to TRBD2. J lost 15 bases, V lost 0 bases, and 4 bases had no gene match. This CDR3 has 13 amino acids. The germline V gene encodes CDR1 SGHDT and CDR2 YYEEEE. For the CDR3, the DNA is TGTGCCAGCAGCTTGGGGACTAGCGGGAATGTGTTCTTC. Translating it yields CASSLGTSGNVFF.

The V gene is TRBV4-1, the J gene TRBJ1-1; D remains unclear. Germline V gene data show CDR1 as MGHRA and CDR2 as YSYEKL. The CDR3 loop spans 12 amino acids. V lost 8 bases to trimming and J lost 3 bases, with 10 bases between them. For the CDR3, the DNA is TGCGCCAGCGGGCTCCTCGACACTGAAGCTTTCTTT. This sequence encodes CASGLLDTEAFF.

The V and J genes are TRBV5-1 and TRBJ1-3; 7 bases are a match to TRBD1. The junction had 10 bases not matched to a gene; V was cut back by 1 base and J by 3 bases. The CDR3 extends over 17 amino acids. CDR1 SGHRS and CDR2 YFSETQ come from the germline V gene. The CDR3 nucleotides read TGCGCCAGCAGCTTGTCCCGGGACAGTGATGATGGAAACACCATATATTTT. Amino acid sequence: CASSLSRDSDDGNTIYF.

The CDR3 is CASAGRKGETQYF. The CDR3 DNA is TGTGCCAGCGCCGGGAGGAAAGGAGAGACCCAGTACTTC. V gene TRBV27 combines with J gene TRBJ2-5; TRBD2 matches 7 bases. This CDR3 is 13 amino acids long. Germline values: CDR1 MNHEY, CDR2 SMNVEV (reference sequence). The V segment lost 8 bases and the J segment 4 bases; nucleotides outside the gene matches: 7.

The CDR3 nucleotides read TGTGCCAGCAGTCGAGGGGGAAATGAGCAGTTCTTC. Translated, it gives CASSRGGNEQFF. The V gene is TRBV6-5, the J gene TRBJ2-1; D is perhaps TRBD1 (6 bases). Trimming shortened V by 5 bases and J by 7 bases, and 9 bases separated the two germline ends. Germline loops: CDR1 MNHEY, CDR2 SVGAGI. The CDR3 consists of 12 residues.

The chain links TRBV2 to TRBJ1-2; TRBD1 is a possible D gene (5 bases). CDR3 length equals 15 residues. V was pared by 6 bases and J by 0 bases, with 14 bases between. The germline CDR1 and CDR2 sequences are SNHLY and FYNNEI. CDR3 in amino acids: CASRRGIQANYGYTF. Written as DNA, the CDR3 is TGTGCCAGCAGGCGGGGCATTCAAGCTAACTATGGCTACACCTTC.

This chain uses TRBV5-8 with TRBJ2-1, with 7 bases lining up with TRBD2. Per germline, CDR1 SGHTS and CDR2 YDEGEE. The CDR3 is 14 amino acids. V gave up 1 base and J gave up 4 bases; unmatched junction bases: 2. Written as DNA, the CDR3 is TGTGCCAGCAGCTTGAGCGGGACTTACAATGAGCAGTTCTTC. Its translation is CASSLSGTYNEQFF.

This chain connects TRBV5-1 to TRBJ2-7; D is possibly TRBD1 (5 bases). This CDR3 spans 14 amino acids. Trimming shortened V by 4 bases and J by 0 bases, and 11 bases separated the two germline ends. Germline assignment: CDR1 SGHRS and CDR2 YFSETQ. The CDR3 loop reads CASSPQGYSYEQYF. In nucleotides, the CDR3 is TGCGCCAGCAGCCCTCAGGGTTACTCCTACGAGCAGTACTTC.

In nucleotides, the CDR3 is TGTGCCAGCAGTGATGTTTTAGATCAGCCCCAGCATTTT. Its protein product is CASSDVLDQPQHF. The chain carries TRBV6-1 and TRBJ1-5; D gene uncertain. V shed 3 bases and J shed 5 bases, with 8 bases lying between them. Germline values: CDR1 MNHNS, CDR2 SASEGT. The CDR3 runs 13 residues.

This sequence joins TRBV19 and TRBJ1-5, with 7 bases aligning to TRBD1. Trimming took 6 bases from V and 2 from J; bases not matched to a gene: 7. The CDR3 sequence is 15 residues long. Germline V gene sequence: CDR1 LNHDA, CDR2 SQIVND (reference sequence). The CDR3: CASSRTGERNQPQHF. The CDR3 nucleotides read TGTGCCAGTAGCCGGACAGGAGAACGCAATCAGCCCCAGCATTTT. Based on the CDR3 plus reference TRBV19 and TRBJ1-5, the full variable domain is DGGITQSPKYLFRKEGQNVTLSCEQNLNHDAMYWYRQDPGQGLRLIYYSQIVNDFQKGDIAEGYSVSREKKESFPLTVTSAQKNPTAFYLCASSRTGERNQPQHFGDGTRLSIL.

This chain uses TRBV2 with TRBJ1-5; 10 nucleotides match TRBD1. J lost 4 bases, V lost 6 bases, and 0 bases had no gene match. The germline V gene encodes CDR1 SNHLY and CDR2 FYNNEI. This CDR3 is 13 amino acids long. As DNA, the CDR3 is TGTGCCAGCAGGGACAGGGGGAATCAGCCCCAGCATTTT. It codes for CASRDRGNQPQHF.

CDR3 nucleotide sequence: TGTGCCAGTAGTATAGTGAGCGGACCCTACGAGCAGTACTTC. Translating gives CASSIVSGPYEQYF. V gene TRBV19 combines with J gene TRBJ2-7, with D perhaps matching TRBD2 (5 bases). Trimming took 1 base from V and 2 from J, leaving 9 bases between them. Germline V lookup: CDR1 LNHDA, CDR2 SQIVND (reference sequence). There are 14 residues in the CDR3.

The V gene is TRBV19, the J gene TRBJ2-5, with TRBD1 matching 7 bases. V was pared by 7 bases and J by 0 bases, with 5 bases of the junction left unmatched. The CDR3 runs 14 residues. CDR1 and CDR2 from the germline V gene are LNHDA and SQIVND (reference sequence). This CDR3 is CASTPGQNQETQYF. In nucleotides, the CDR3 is TGTGCCAGTACCCCGGGACAGAACCAAGAGACCCAGTACTTC.

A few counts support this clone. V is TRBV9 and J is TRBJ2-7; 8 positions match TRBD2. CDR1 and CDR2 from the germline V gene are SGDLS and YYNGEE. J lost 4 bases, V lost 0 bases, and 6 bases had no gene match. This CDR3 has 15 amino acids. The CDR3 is CASSVDPAGVYEQYF. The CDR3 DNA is TGTGCCAGCAGCGTAGATCCAGCGGGAGTGTACGAGCAGTACTTC.

The CDR3 spells CASSVTGEAFF. The CDR3 bases are TGTGCCAGTTCAGTAACAGGGGAAGCTTTCTTT. The chain couples TRBV18 to TRBJ1-1, with a weak D call TRBD1 (6 bases). V shed 9 bases and J shed 8 bases, with 13 bases lying between them. The CDR3 sequence is 11 residues long. CDR1 is KGHSH, CDR2 LQKENI, per germline.

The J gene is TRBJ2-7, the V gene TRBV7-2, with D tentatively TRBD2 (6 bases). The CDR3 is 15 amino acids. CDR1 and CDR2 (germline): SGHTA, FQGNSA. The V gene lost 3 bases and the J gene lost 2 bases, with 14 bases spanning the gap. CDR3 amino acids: CASSFNGGGAYEQYF. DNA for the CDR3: TGTGCCAGCAGCTTTAATGGGGGAGGCGCCTACGAGCAGTACTTC.